This T cell receptor (beta chain) was recovered during a study of preoperative IRX-2 immunotherapy in early breast cancer. Treatment specified: preoperative locoregional IRX-2 cytokine immunotherapy. Preoperative locoregional IRX-2 cytokine immunotherapy was tested in the phase Ib source study. Libraries were prepared by immunoSEQ multiplex PCR; TCRdb keeps only in-frame clonotypes and omits some of them. The sample records some 35,000 clones, around four fifths being singletons. Trimming stripped 7 bases from V and 2 bases from J, with 17 bases between. CDR3 length equals 15 residues. Per germline, CDR1 MNHGY and CDR2 SAAAGT.

The TCR was taken from a human donor with breast cancer. The input for sequencing was lymph node tissue, taken after IRX-2 immunotherapy. The chain links TRBV6-8 to TRBJ1-2; D possibly corresponds to TRBD1 (5 bases). DNA of the CDR3: TGTGCCAGCAAAGCGTGGGACTCAAAGAACTATGGCTACACCTTC. The encoded protein is CASKAWDSKNYGYTF.